The next 18 T cell receptor beta chains were all read from a single sample in a study of regulatory T cells in long-lasting Graves disease. Time point denoted: newly diagnosed GD, antithyroid drugs for less than 3 months. Preparation of the TCR library used RNA extracted from PBMCs. Library construction for TCR beta used iRepertoire HTBI primers and Arm-PCR of CDR3 regions. TCRdb reprocessed the multiplex PCR reads via MiXCR and lists one record per CDR3 protein. The repertoire holds roughly 380,000 distinct CDR3 sequences, with around 15% as singletons. The source was peripheral blood mononuclear cells (PBMCs), collected at new diagnosis, from a patient treated with antithyroid drugs. These receptors all come from a female donor with Graves disease.

V gene TRBV18 combines with J gene TRBJ1-1, with D possibly TRBD1 on 5 matching bases. The V and J ends lost 0 bases and 10 bases respectively, with 18 bases between them. Germline V gives CDR1 KGHSH, CDR2 LQKENI. The length of the CDR3 is 15 residues. This chain's CDR3 is CASSPPSGRRGSAFF. In DNA, the CDR3 is TGTGCCAGCTCACCACCTTCGGGTCGAAGGGGATCAGCTTTCTTT.

This clonotype has at least ten counts. The CDR3 DNA reads TGCGCCAGCAGCTTGGCCTTGCGGGGGTCCTACAATGAGCAGTTCTTC. It is translated as CASSLALRGSYNEQFF. This chain joins TRBV5-1 and TRBJ2-1, with 7 positions matching TRBD2. V shed 0 bases and J 1 base; nucleotides not matched to a gene: 4. Germline V gives CDR1 SGHRS, CDR2 YFSETQ. The CDR3 covers 16 residues.

This clonotype came up a few times. A much larger clone lies a single base off, so this may be a read error. The gene calls are TRBV5-1 and TRBJ2-7, with 7 bases fitting TRBD1. CDR3 length: 14 residues. The V gene's germline CDR1 is SGHRS and CDR2 YFSETQ. The CDR3 protein is CASRLGTALHEQYF. CDR3 sequence (DNA): TGCGCCAGCCGCTTGGGGACAGCCTTACACGAGCAGTACTTC.

Note on this clonotype: Possible read error: a much larger clone is one base away. The chain joins TRBV6-5 to TRBJ2-5, with 10 bases aligning to TRBD2. The CDR3 length is 19 residues. The V and J ends lost 2 bases and 2 bases, in that order; junction bases with no gene match: 14. The germline gives CDR1 MNHEY, CDR2 SVGAGI. The CDR3 DNA reads TGTGCCAGCAGTTACCGGCCAGCGGGGGGGCTGGAGGATCAAGAGACCCAGTACTTC. Its translation is CASSYRPAGGLEDQETQYF.

Remarks on this clonotype: A much larger clonotype is one base distant, so this may be a read error. The chain combines TRBV7-2 with TRBJ2-7; a possible D gene is TRBD2 (6 bases). The V gene's germline CDR1 is SGHTA and CDR2 FQGNSA. The CDR3 runs to 15 residues. The CDR3: CACSQESGSSYEQYF. The CDR3 DNA reads as TGTGCCTGCAGCCAAGAATCCGGGAGCTCCTACGAGCAGTACTTC. The full variable domain, completed using reference TRBV7-2 and TRBJ2-7, is GAGVSQSPSNKVTEKGKDVELRCDPISGHTALYWYRQSLGQGLEFLIYFQGNSAPDKSGLPSDRFSAERTGGSVSTLTIQRTQQEDSAVYLCACSQESGSSYEQYFGPGTRLTVT.

This clonotype was counted a few times. This chain links TRBV6-5 with TRBJ1-1; 7 bases are shared with TRBD1. V trimming: 4 bases; J trimming: 0 bases; junction bases outside the gene matches: 8. This CDR3 has 16 residues. From germline, CDR1 is MNHEY and CDR2 SVGAGI. This CDR3 is CASSFRTGALNTEAFF. CDR3 nucleotides: TGTGCCAGCAGTTTCCGGACAGGCGCCTTGAACACTGAAGCTTTCTTT.

The chain is built from TRBV19 and TRBJ1-1; D gene unclear. Germline V lookup: CDR1 LNHDA, CDR2 SQIVND (reference sequence). V lost 7 bases and J lost 5, with 14 bases in between. The CDR3 contains 13 residues. This CDR3 reads CASKSQSGTEAFF. CDR3 DNA sequence: TGTGCCAGTAAGAGCCAGAGTGGAACTGAAGCTTTCTTT.

This clonotype was seen ten or more times. The chain is built from TRBV18 and TRBJ2-5; TRBD2 is a possible D gene (6 bases). V dropped 6 bases and J dropped 4 bases, with 15 bases sitting between them. The CDR3 sequence is 14 residues long. Per the germline V gene, CDR1 is KGHSH and CDR2 is LQKENI. The CDR3 DNA reads TGTGCCAGCTCCCCGCCAACGGAGGGAGAGACCCAGTACTTC. It specifies CASSPPTEGETQYF.

Details on this clonotype: This may stem from a read error, because a much larger clone lies one nucleotide away. The chain has TRBV6-5 and TRBJ1-2; 7 nucleotides align to TRBD1. The V gene end was trimmed by 0 bases and the J gene end by 3 bases; junction bases not matched to a gene: 1. The CDR3 extends over 14 amino acids. CDR1 and CDR2 from the germline V gene are MNHEY and SVGAGI. For the CDR3, the DNA is TGTGCCAGCAGTTACTCCGGGACAGACTATGGCTACACCTTC. Translation gives CASSYSGTDYGYTF.

This clonotype has more than one count but fewer than ten. The chain is built from TRBV4-1 and TRBJ1-4; D unclear. This CDR3 region has 14 residues. Germline CDR1 reads MGHRA; CDR2 reads YSYEKL. Trimming removed 1 base from V and 4 bases from J, with 7 bases in between. The CDR3 here is CASSQGRGNEKLFF. In DNA form, the CDR3 reads TGCGCCAGCAGCCAAGGGAGAGGTAATGAAAAACTGTTTTTT.

This clonotype was seen at least ten times. The chain recombines TRBV7-3 with TRBJ2-3; 8 bases fit TRBD1. Germline V gene data show CDR1 as SGHTA and CDR2 as FQGTGA. This CDR3 has 14 residues. V was pared by 2 bases and J by 4 bases, with 2 bases of the junction left unmatched. CDR3 nucleotides: TGTGCCAGCAGCTTATTACAGGGGGCAGATACGCAGTATTTT. Translated, it gives CASSLLQGADTQYF.

There are many counts of this clonotype. This sequence joins TRBV9 and TRBJ1-6; D not certain. Trimming cost V 0 bases and J 0 bases, with 10 bases left between them. The CDR3 loop spans 17 amino acids. Germline CDR1 reads SGDLS; CDR2 reads YYNGEE. Written as DNA, the CDR3 is TGTGCCAGCAGCGTAGGTGAGGGAGGCTCCTATAATTCACCCCTCCACTTT. This gives the protein CASSVGEGGSYNSPLHF.

This clonotype occurred a few times. The V call is TRBV6-1, the J call TRBJ2-2, with a tentative D call TRBD2 (5 bases). The CDR3 has 17 amino acids. V lost 6 bases and J 0 bases, leaving 17 bases between the germline ends. Germline CDR1 MNHNS, CDR2 SASEGT. The CDR3 DNA is TGTGCCAGCAGGCGAGTAGTGACTACTGCGAACACCGGGGAGCTGTTTTTT. This gives the protein CASRRVVTTANTGELFF.

Only a few counts were recorded for this clonotype. The chain is built from TRBV5-5 and TRBJ2-1, with 12 bases aligning to TRBD2. The CDR3 runs to 17 residues. Germline lookup yields CDR1 SGHKS and CDR2 YYEKEE (reference sequence). V was clipped by 0 bases and J by 2 bases; unmatched bases: 3. CDR3 in amino acids: CASSLVLAGGPYNEQFF. The CDR3 nucleotides are TGTGCCAGCAGCTTGGTCCTAGCGGGGGGGCCCTACAATGAGCAGTTCTTC.

The rearrangement links TRBV7-2 to TRBJ2-1; 8 bases are shared with TRBD1. V was clipped by 5 bases and J by 8 bases; unmatched bases: 17. CDR1 SGHTA and CDR2 FQGNSA come from the germline V gene. This CDR3 contains 17 residues. DNA for the CDR3: TGTGCCAGCAGCCAAGAAAGCCGTGCAGGGGGCATCGATGAGCAGTTCTTC. It encodes CASSQESRAGGIDEQFF.

V gene TRBV7-2 combines with J gene TRBJ2-2; 9 nucleotides align to TRBD2. Germline CDR1 reads SGHTA; CDR2 reads FQGNSA. The CDR3 contains 17 residues. The junction had 8 bases not matched to a gene; V was cut back by 2 bases and J by 4 bases. The CDR3 coding sequence is TGTGCCAGCAGCTTATCGGCGGGGGGGCCGATCACCGGGGAGCTGTTTTTT. This encodes CASSLSAGGPITGELFF.

This clonotype has ten or more counts. The V and J genes are TRBV11-2 and TRBJ1-1, with D uncertain. CDR1 SGHAT and CDR2 FQNNGV come from the germline V gene. The CDR3 has 13 residues. V shed 3 bases and J shed 8 bases, with 13 bases lying between them. The CDR3 DNA sequence: TGTGCCAGCAGCTTCGGTATGGACCAGGAAGCTTTCTTT. Translation gives CASSFGMDQEAFF.

The chain combines TRBV11-2 with TRBJ2-1, with 11 nucleotides matching TRBD2. CDR3 length: 16 residues. The V gene end was trimmed by 5 bases and the J gene end by 9 bases; junction bases not matched to a gene: 12. The germline V gene encodes CDR1 SGHAT and CDR2 FQNNGV. The CDR3 DNA follows: TGTGCCAGCAGCCCGGTAGCGGGGGGGCCAAATTTTGAGCAGTTCTTC. It specifies CASSPVAGGPNFEQFF.